Listed below are T cell receptor beta chains from one sample, sequenced in a study of CD4 and CD8 cells across lung adenocarcinoma regions. TCRdb analysed the PCR reads with MiXCR anew, one entry per CDR3 protein. The sample has roughly 7,000 distinct CDR3 sequences; over 40% are singletons. Material for sequencing was CD8+ T cells from the center of a lung tumor. The receptors shown here come from a female donor with lung adenocarcinoma. The CD4 and CD8 labels of this study may be unreliable. CDR3s include the opening cysteine and the closing phenylalanine or tryptophan. The order of the fields is J gene, D gene, clone size, V gene, CDR3 protein, CDR3 DNA. A D gene is named only where the DNA matches it firmly. The size field is filled for only some rows; it gives once, few, many or a size class.

j_gene: TRBJ2-7; d_gene: TRBD2; abundance: many; v_gene: TRBV27; CDR3aa: CASRSAGGPNEQYF; CDR3nt: TGTGCCAGCAGATCGGCGGGGGGGCCGAATGAGCAGTACTTC
j_gene: TRBJ1-4; d_gene: NA; abundance: once; v_gene: TRBV29-1; CDR3aa: CSAQQGVNEKLFF; CDR3nt: TGCAGCGCGCAACAGGGAGTTAATGAAAAACTGTTTTTT
j_gene: TRBJ2-1; d_gene: TRBD2; abundance: NA; v_gene: TRBV7-2; CDR3aa: CASSRGSGAYNEQFF; CDR3nt: TGTGCCAGCAGTAGGGGTAGCGGGGCCTACAATGAGCAGTTCTTC
j_gene: TRBJ2-2; d_gene: NA; abundance: NA; v_gene: TRBV7-3; CDR3aa: CASSLSTGGAAGELFF; CDR3nt: TGTGCCAGCAGCTTAAGTACTGGTGGCGCCGCCGGGGAGCTGTTTTTT
j_gene: TRBJ2-6; d_gene: NA; abundance: few; v_gene: TRBV27; CDR3aa: CASSSYGANVLTF; CDR3nt: TGTGCCAGCAGTTCCTACGGGGCCAACGTCCTGACTTTC
j_gene: TRBJ2-1; d_gene: NA; abundance: NA; v_gene: TRBV7-9; CDR3aa: CASSLTERDQFF; CDR3nt: TGTGCCAGCAGCTTAACCGAGCGCGACCAGTTCTTC
j_gene: TRBJ2-2; d_gene: TRBD1; abundance: few; v_gene: TRBV5-5; CDR3aa: CASREPTGGYTGELFF; CDR3nt: TGTGCCAGCAGGGAGCCGACAGGGGGCTACACCGGGGAGCTGTTTTTT
j_gene: TRBJ2-5; d_gene: NA; abundance: few; v_gene: TRBV25-1; CDR3aa: CASSEWRSQETQYF; CDR3nt: TGTGCCAGCAGTGAATGGCGTTCTCAAGAGACCCAGTACTTC
j_gene: TRBJ2-3; d_gene: NA; abundance: NA; v_gene: TRBV6-1; CDR3aa: CASGGSGGPSPETQYF; CDR3nt: TGTGCCAGCGGGGGCTCTGGGGGGCCTAGCCCAGAGACGCAGTACTTT
j_gene: TRBJ1-6; d_gene: NA; abundance: NA; v_gene: TRBV6-1; CDR3aa: CASSETATRYLEPLHF; CDR3nt: TGTGCCAGCAGTGAAACGGCCACCCGATACCTGGAGCCCCTCCACTTT
j_gene: TRBJ2-7; d_gene: TRBD2; abundance: many; v_gene: TRBV7-2; CDR3aa: CASSSAGTSGIVEQYF; CDR3nt: TGTGCCAGCAGCTCGGCCGGGACTAGCGGGATAGTTGAGCAGTACTTC